These T cell receptor beta chains were read from a single sample in a study of monozygotic twins with cystic fibrosis. Clones were sequenced by immunoSEQ multiplex PCR, and TCRdb holds only the in-frame ones, with some missing. The table lists around 9,500 clones, 98% of them singletons. The source material was blood. These receptors were taken from a girl aged 2-10 years with cystic fibrosis. CDR3s leave out the opening cysteine and the closing phenylalanine or tryptophan. Some rows mark clone size as missing; the rest say once, few, many or name a class of expanded clone.

CDR3 | size | J | V
ASSFLPDAEAF | once | TRBJ1-1 | TRBV7-2
ASSSGLAGAYEQY | NA | TRBJ2-7 | TRBV6-5
ASSRTRGEQF | NA | TRBJ2-1 | TRBV11-3
ASSHGQGAYNEQF | NA | TRBJ2-1 | TRBV5-1
ASSLGLTQETQY | NA | TRBJ2-5 | TRBV5-4
ASSPQTTSSYEQY | NA | TRBJ2-7 | TRBV7-9
ASSSNRGMNTEAF | NA | TRBJ1-1 | TRBV5-1
ASSLAGEEREIDNEQF | once | TRBJ2-1 | TRBV7-2
ASGSPGRISGANVLT | NA | TRBJ2-6 | TRBV12-5
ASSSQTGGMGNQPQH | NA | TRBJ1-5 | TRBV4-2
ASSLGNSYEQY | NA | TRBJ2-7 | TRBV13
SHSSGEPPHEQY | NA | TRBJ2-7 | TRBV29-1
SALGRFEAF | NA | TRBJ1-1 | TRBV20-1
ATEAHGDTGELF | NA | TRBJ2-2 | TRBV2
ASSLQGADTEAF | NA | TRBJ1-1 | TRBV5-1
AWSVRNRGNSPLH | once | TRBJ1-6 | TRBV30
ASSSTGYSYYT | NA | TRBJ1-2 | TRBV5-4
ASSPGTEQY | NA | TRBJ2-7 | TRBV28
ASSYSAKVGFEAF | NA | TRBJ1-1 | TRBV6-6
ASTPHGDYGYT | NA | TRBJ1-2 | TRBV5-1
ASSFLGTGVNQPQH | once | TRBJ1-5 | TRBV6-5
ASSKDRDRKAEAF | NA | TRBJ1-1 | TRBV19
ASSQEWGSGSDEQY | NA | TRBJ2-7 | TRBV4-3
ASRSNEKLF | NA | TRBJ1-4 | TRBV2
ASRTGFNQPQH | NA | TRBJ1-5 | TRBV28
SARDDNEQF | NA | TRBJ2-1 | TRBV20-1
AIRGTGSSYEQY | NA | TRBJ2-7 | TRBV10-3
ASSVRREQDTQY | NA | TRBJ2-3 | TRBV10-1
ASRPDADSYEQY | NA | TRBJ2-7 | TRBV19
ASSFEVDSGEQY | NA | TRBJ2-7 | TRBV7-9
ASSPKTGQNTEAF | NA | TRBJ1-1 | TRBV4-1
ASSSRGSSYNEQF | once | TRBJ2-1 | TRBV5-1
ASRNRTNINEQF | NA | TRBJ2-1 | TRBV5-1
ASSLAGVGNNQPQH | NA | TRBJ1-5 | TRBV19
ASRTGGSSYEQY | NA | TRBJ2-7 | TRBV27
ASSSSRDRGFLNTEAF | NA | TRBJ1-1 | TRBV2